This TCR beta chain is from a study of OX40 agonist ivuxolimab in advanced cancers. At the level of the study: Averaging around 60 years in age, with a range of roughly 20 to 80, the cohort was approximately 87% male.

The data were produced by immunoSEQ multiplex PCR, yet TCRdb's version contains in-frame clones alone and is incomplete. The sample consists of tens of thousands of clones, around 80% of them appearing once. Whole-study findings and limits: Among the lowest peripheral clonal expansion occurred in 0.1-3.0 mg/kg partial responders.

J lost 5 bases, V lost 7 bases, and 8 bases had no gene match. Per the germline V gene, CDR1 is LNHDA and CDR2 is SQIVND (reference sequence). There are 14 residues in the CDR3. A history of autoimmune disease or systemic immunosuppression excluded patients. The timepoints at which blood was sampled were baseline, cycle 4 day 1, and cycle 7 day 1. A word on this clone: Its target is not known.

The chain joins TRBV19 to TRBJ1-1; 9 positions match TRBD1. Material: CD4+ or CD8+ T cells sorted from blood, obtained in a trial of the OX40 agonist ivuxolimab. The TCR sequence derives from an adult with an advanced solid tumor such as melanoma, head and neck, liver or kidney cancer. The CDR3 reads CASTPGQGRTEAFF. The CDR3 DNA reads TGTGCCAGTACTCCGGGACAGGGTCGGACTGAAGCTTTCTTT.